This T cell receptor (beta chain) was retrieved from a study of radiotherapy plus CTLA-4 blockade in lung cancer. About the study: 15% to 20% of patients responded objectively, and 31% achieved disease control.

The method was immunoSEQ multiplex PCR; TCRdb's version includes in-frame clones alone and lacks a portion of them. Among about 25,000 clones listed, 70% to 75% were seen once. Enrolled patients, whose metastatic non-small-cell lung cancer was chemo-refractory, received focal radiation plus CTLA-4 blockade with ipilimumab. Note on this clone: Its matching antigen is unknown.

The junction had 5 bases not matched to a gene; V was cut back by 1 base and J by 3 bases. This CDR3 region has 16 residues. Germline V CDR1 and CDR2: SGHRS, YFSETQ. Points from the study as a whole: Early shifts in blood T cell clones, with interferon-beta, reportedly predicted response best.

The sequencing here drew on peripheral blood, taken from a patient treated with radiotherapy plus ipilimumab. The receptor comes from a human donor with non-small cell lung cancer whose response to radiotherapy plus ipilimumab could not be evaluated. The rearrangement joins TRBV5-1 to TRBJ2-1; 9 bases match TRBD2. The DNA for the CDR3 is TGCGCCAGCAGCTTGTGGGCTAGCGGGAACTACAATGAGCAGTTCTTC. This gives the protein CASSLWASGNYNEQFF.